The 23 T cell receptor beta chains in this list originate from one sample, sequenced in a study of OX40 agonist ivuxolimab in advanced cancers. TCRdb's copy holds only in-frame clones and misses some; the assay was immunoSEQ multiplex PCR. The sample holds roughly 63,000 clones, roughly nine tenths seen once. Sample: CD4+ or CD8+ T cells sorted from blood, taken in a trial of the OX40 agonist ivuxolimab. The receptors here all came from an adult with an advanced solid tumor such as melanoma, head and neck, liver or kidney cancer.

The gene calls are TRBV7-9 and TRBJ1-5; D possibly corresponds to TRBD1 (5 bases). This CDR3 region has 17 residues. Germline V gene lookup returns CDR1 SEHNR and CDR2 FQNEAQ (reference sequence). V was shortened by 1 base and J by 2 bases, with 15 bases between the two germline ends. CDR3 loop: CASSLGGGVLGNQPQHF. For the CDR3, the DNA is TGTGCCAGCAGCTTAGGCGGGGGGGTTCTCGGCAATCAGCCCCAGCATTTT.

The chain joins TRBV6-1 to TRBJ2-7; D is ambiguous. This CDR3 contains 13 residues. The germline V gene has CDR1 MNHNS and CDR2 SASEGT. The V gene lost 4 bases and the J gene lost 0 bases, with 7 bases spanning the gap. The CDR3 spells CASSVYTSYEQYF. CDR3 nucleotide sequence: TGTGCCAGCAGTGTTTACACCTCCTACGAGCAGTACTTC.

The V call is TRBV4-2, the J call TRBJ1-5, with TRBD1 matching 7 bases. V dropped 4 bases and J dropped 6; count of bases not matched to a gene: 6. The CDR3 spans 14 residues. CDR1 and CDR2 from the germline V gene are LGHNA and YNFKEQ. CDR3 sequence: CASSLDRESQPQHF. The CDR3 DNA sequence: TGTGCCAGCAGCCTTGACAGGGAGAGTCAGCCCCAGCATTTT.

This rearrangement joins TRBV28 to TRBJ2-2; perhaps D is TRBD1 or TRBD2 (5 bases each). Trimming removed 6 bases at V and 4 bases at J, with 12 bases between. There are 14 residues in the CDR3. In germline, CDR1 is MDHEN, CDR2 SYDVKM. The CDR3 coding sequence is TGTGCCAGCAGAAGGACCGGGACCACCGGGGAGCTGTTTTTT. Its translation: CASRRTGTTGELFF.

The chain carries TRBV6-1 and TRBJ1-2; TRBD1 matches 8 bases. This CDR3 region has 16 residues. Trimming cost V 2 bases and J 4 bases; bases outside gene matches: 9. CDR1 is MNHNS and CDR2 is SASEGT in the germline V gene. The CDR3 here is CASSELQGARGYGYTF. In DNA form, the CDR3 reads TGTGCCAGCAGTGAACTGCAGGGGGCGCGAGGCTATGGCTACACCTTC.

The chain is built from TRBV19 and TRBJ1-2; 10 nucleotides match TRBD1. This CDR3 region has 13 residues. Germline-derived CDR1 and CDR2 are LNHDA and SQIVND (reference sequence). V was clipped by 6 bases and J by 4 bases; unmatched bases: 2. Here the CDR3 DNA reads TGTGCCAGTAGGACAGGGGGCGTCTATGGCTACACCTTC. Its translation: CASRTGGVYGYTF. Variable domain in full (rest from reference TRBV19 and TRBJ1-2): DGGITQSPKYLFRKEGQNVTLSCEQNLNHDAMYWYRQDPGQGLRLIYYSQIVNDFQKGDIAEGYSVSREKKESFPLTVTSAQKNPTAFYLCASRTGGVYGYTFGSGTRLTVV.

CDR3 region: CASSPPGGAGSSPLHF. Written as DNA, the CDR3 is TGTGCCAGCTCACCACCCGGCGGGGCGGGGAGTTCACCCCTCCACTTT. This chain links TRBV18 with TRBJ1-6; D possibly corresponds to TRBD1 (5 bases). The germline gives CDR1 KGHSH, CDR2 LQKENI. Trimming removed 0 bases at V and 9 bases at J, with 15 bases between. The CDR3 covers 16 residues.

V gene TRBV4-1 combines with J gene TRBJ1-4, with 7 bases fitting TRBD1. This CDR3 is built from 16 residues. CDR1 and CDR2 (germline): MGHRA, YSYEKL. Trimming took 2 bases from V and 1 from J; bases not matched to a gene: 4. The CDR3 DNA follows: TGCGCCAGCAGCCAACCGTACAGGGGAACTAATGAAAAACTGTTTTTT. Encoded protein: CASSQPYRGTNEKLFF.

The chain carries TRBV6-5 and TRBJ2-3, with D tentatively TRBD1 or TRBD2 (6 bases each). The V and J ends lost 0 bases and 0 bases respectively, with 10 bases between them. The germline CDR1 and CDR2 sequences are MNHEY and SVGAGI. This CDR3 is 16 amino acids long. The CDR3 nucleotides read TGTGCCAGCAGTTACTCCTTGGGGGGCAGCACAGATACGCAGTATTTT. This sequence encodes CASSYSLGGSTDTQYF.

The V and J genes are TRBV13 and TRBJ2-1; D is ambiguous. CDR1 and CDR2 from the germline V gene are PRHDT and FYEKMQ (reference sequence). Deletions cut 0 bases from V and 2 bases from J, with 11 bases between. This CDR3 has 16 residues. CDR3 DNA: TGTGCCAGCAGCTTAGGGAGTAGCAGCCCCTACAATGAGCAGTTCTTC. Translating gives CASSLGSSSPYNEQFF.

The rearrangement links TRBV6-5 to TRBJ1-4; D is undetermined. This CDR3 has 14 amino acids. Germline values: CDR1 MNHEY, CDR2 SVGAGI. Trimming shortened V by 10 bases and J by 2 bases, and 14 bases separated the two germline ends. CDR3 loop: CATRRTRTNEKLFF. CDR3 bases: TGTGCCACCAGACGCACACGGACTAATGAAAAACTGTTTTTT.

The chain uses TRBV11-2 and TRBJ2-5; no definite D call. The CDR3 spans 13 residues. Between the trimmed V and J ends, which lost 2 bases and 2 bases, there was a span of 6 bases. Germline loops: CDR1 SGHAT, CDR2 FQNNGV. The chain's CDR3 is CASSLSAQETQYF. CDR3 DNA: TGTGCCAGCAGCTTATCAGCGCAAGAGACCCAGTACTTC.

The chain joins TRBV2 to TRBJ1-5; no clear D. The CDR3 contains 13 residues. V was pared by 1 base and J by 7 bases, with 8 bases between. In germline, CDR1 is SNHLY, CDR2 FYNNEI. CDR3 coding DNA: TGTGCCAGCAGTGAAGATGGTGAACAGCCCCAGCATTTT. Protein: CASSEDGEQPQHF.

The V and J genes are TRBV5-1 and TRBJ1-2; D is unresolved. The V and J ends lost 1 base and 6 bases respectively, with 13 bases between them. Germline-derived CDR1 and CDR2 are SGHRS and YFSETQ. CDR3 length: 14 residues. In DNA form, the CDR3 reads TGCGCCAGCAGCTTGCGTCCCGAGAGGGATGGCTACACCTTC. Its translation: CASSLRPERDGYTF.

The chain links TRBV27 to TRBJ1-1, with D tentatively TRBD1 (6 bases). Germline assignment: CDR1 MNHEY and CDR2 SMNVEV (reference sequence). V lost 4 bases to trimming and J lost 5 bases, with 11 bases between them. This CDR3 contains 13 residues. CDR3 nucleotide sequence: TGTGCCAGCAGTTACCGGGACATAACTGAAGCTTTCTTT. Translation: CASSYRDITEAFF.

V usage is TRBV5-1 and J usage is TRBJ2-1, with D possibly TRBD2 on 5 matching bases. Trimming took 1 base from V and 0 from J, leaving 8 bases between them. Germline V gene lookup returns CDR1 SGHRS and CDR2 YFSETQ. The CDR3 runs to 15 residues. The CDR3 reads CASSLLEGSYNEQFF. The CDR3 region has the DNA TGCGCCAGCAGCTTGCTAGAGGGCTCCTACAATGAGCAGTTCTTC.

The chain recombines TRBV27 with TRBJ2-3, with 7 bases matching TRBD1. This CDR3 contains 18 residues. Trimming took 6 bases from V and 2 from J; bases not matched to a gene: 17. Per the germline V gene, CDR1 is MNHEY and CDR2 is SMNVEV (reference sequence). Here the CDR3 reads CASRSLLRDRSPTDTQYF. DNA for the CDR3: TGTGCCAGCAGATCGCTACTGAGGGACAGAAGTCCCACAGATACGCAGTATTTT.

The CDR3 here is CATSRVRRAEQYF. CDR3 nucleotide sequence: TGTGCCACCAGCAGAGTCCGCAGGGCCGAGCAGTACTTC. The chain joins TRBV15 to TRBJ2-7; possibly TRBD1 for D (5 bases). The germline gives CDR1 LNHNV, CDR2 YYDKDF (reference sequence). This CDR3 region has 13 residues. V shed 1 base and J shed 6 bases, with 10 bases lying between them.

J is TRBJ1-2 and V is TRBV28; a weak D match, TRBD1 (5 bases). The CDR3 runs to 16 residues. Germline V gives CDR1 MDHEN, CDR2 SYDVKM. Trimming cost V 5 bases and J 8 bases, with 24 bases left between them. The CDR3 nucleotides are TGTGCCAGCAGTACCGTTTTTTTGTCGGGGGAAGGCGGCTACACCTTC. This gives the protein CASSTVFLSGEGGYTF.

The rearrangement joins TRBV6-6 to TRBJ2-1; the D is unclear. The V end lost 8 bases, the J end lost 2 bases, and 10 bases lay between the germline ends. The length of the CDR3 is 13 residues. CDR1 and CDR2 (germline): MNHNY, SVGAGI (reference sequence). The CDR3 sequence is CASSFLTYNEQFF. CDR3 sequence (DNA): TGTGCCAGCTCCTTCCTGACCTACAATGAGCAGTTCTTC.

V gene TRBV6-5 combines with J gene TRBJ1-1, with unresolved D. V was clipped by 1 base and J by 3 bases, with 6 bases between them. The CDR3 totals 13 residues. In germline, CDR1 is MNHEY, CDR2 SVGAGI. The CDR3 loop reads CASSYWEDTEAFF. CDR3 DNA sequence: TGTGCCAGCAGTTACTGGGAGGACACTGAAGCTTTCTTT.

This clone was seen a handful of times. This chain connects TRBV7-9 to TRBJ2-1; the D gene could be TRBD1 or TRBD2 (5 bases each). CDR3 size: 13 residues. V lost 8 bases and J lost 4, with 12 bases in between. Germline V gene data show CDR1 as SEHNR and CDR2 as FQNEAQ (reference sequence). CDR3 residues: CASVGDSYNEQFF. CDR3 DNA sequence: TGTGCCAGCGTGGGGGATAGTTACAATGAGCAGTTCTTC.

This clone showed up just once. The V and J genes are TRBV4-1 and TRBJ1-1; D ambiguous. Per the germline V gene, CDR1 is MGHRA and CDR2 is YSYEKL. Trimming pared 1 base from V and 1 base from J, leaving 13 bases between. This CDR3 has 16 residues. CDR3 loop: CASSQGRARTNTEAFF. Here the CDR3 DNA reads TGCGCCAGCAGCCAAGGTCGCGCCAGGACGAACACTGAAGCTTTCTTT.